These 25 T cell receptor beta chains share one sample of origin, sequenced in a study of blood T cells in healthy people across ages. The use of a sample-barcoded 5' primer and a J-beta primer mix characterized a second PCR of roughly 6 to 11 cycles. MiXCR, run by TCRdb on the 5' RACE reads, gives a single entry per CDR3 protein. The top ten clones hold about 22% of a sample with 700,000 or so distinct CDR3 sequences, approximately 21% of them seen once. Sample: blood. These receptors came from a man in his sixties or seventies in good health.

Note on this clonotype: The conserved phenylalanine or tryptophan normally closing the CDR3 is absent here, so this likely arose from a read error. V gene TRBV5-1 combines with J gene TRBJ1-5, with 7 bases lining up with TRBD1. V shed 0 bases, J shed 5 bases, and the junction held 2 bases outside the gene matches. The CDR3 spans 14 residues. Germline assignment: CDR1 SGHRS and CDR2 YFSETQ. In DNA form, the CDR3 reads TGCGCCAGCAGCTTGGTGACAGGGTATCAGCCCCAGCATCTT. Its translation is CASSLVTGYQPQHL.

The rearrangement links TRBV6-1 to TRBJ1-2, with TRBD1 as a possible D gene (5 bases). Trimming left V 4 bases short and J 1 base short, with 13 bases between. This CDR3 comprises 15 residues. CDR1 is MNHNS and CDR2 is SASEGT in the germline V gene. The CDR3 nucleotides are TGTGCCAGCAGTGTCCGGGACGGCCTTAACTATGGCTACACCTTC. Amino acids: CASSVRDGLNYGYTF.

The CDR3 bases are TGTGCCAGCAGCCAAGGTCAAGCGGGTTATGGCTACACCTTC. It encodes CASSQGQAGYGYTF. The rearrangement joins TRBV3-1 to TRBJ1-2; no reliable D call. The V and J ends lost 1 base and 5 bases respectively, with 11 bases between them. Germline V gene lookup returns CDR1 LGHDT and CDR2 YNNKEL (reference sequence). The CDR3 contains 14 residues.

V is TRBV29-1 and J is TRBJ1-1; D is possibly TRBD1 (5 bases). This CDR3 is 12 amino acids long. V shed 4 bases and J shed 5 bases, with 11 bases lying between them. Per germline, CDR1 SQVTM and CDR2 ANQGSEA. The CDR3 DNA sequence: TGCAGCGTTGCCGGGGGGGGGACTGAAGCTTTCTTT. This translates into CSVAGGGTEAFF.

This rearrangement joins TRBV5-1 to TRBJ1-2, with D perhaps TRBD1 (5 bases). Germline V CDR1 and CDR2: SGHRS, YFSETQ. The CDR3 covers 12 residues. V was clipped by 0 bases and J by 11 bases, with 11 bases between them. The DNA of the CDR3 is TGCGCCAGCAGCTTGGACGGGACGGGATACACCTTC. Translated, it gives CASSLDGTGYTF.

This chain joins TRBV24-1 and TRBJ2-4, with D perhaps TRBD1 (6 bases). V lost 0 bases to trimming and J lost 8 bases, with 10 bases between them. The germline V gene encodes CDR1 KGHDR and CDR2 SFDVKD. This CDR3 has 14 amino acids. This CDR3 is CATSDLREGDIQYF. Here the CDR3 DNA reads TGTGCCACCAGTGATTTGCGAGAGGGGGACATTCAGTACTTC.

This clonotype was seen more than once but under ten times. The CDR3 here is CASRSGFGSYNEQFF. CDR3 DNA: TGTGCCAGCAGGTCAGGGTTCGGTTCCTACAATGAGCAGTTCTTC. The gene calls are TRBV6-5 and TRBJ2-1; perhaps TRBD1 as D (5 bases). Germline V gene sequence: CDR1 MNHEY, CDR2 SVGAGI. CDR3 length: 15 amino acids. The V end was cut by 6 bases, the J end by 1 base, with 13 bases between.

This clonotype was seen only once. The chain couples TRBV19 to TRBJ1-6, with 8 nucleotides matching TRBD1. V lost 5 bases and J lost 7; bases outside the gene matches: 7. CDR1 is LNHDA, CDR2 SQIVND, per germline (reference sequence). The CDR3 is 15 amino acids. This chain's CDR3 is CASSAGQGGNSPLHF. CDR3 coding DNA: TGTGCCAGTAGTGCCGGACAGGGTGGGAATTCACCCCTCCACTTT.

This clonotype was seen a handful of times. The V call is TRBV6-2 or TRBV6-3, the J call TRBJ2-7; TRBD1 is a possible D gene (6 bases). This CDR3 comprises 15 residues. Germline V gene data show CDR1 as MNHEY and CDR2 as SVGEGT. Trimming shortened V by 8 bases and J by 0 bases, and 17 bases separated the two germline ends. Here the CDR3 DNA reads TGTGCCAGCGTCCCGCAGGGGACGTTCTCCTACGAGCAGTACTTC. It translates to CASVPQGTFSYEQYF.

This clonotype was seen only a few times. The rearrangement uses TRBV20-1 and TRBJ2-3; 9 positions agree with TRBD1. Germline trimming cut 6 bases from V and 3 bases from J; bases unmatched to any gene: 7. The CDR3 runs to 14 residues. Germline V gives CDR1 DFQATT, CDR2 SNEGSKA (reference sequence). CDR3 protein: CSAAPGQGTDTQYF. The CDR3 nucleotides read TGCAGTGCGGCCCCGGGACAGGGAACAGATACGCAGTATTTT.

The gene calls are TRBV7-3 and TRBJ2-3; 8 positions agree with TRBD2. The J segment lost 8 bases and the V segment lost 5 bases, leaving 6 bases of the junction unmatched. This CDR3 spans 13 amino acids. Germline V gives CDR1 SGHTA, CDR2 FQGTGA. The CDR3 DNA is TGTGCCAGCAGCCCTAGCGGGCCCGGTACGCAGTATTTT. Protein sequence: CASSPSGPGTQYF.

This clonotype was seen a handful of times. A much larger clone lies one base from this, so it may be a read error. V usage is TRBV7-3 and J usage is TRBJ2-1; D possibly corresponds to TRBD2 (6 bases). CDR1 SGHTA and CDR2 FQGTGA come from the germline V gene. The CDR3 length is 15 residues. The V end lost 5 bases, the J end lost 2 bases, and 13 bases lay between the germline ends. This CDR3 is CASSPWPGAYNEQFF. CDR3 nucleotides: TGTGCCAGCAGCCCCTGGCCGGGGGCCTACAATGAGCAGTTCTTC.

The chain has TRBV9 and TRBJ1-1, with no clear D. From germline, CDR1 is SGDLS and CDR2 YYNGEE. This CDR3 has 12 amino acids. V gave up 0 bases and J gave up 11 bases, with 11 bases separating them. In DNA form, the CDR3 reads TGTGCCAGCAGCGTAGGGGAAGGTTACGCTTTCTTT. Residues: CASSVGEGYAFF.

V is TRBV14 and J is TRBJ1-1; 7 nucleotides line up with TRBD1. With V trimmed by 0 bases and J by 2 bases, 6 bases remained unmatched. CDR1 and CDR2 (germline): SGHDN, FVKESK. The CDR3 sequence is 16 residues long. The CDR3 sequence: CASSQDWGQLNTEAFF. CDR3 in DNA: TGTGCCAGCAGCCAAGATTGGGGACAGCTAAACACTGAAGCTTTCTTT.

The chain links TRBV5-1 to TRBJ2-3; a weak D match, TRBD1 (5 bases). Germline CDR1 and CDR2: SGHRS and YFSETQ. V was clipped by 4 bases and J by 6 bases, with 12 bases between them. CDR3 length: 13 amino acids. The CDR3 sequence is CASSQGAGDTQYF. The CDR3, as DNA: TGCGCCAGCAGCCAAGGGGCAGGGGATACGCAGTATTTT.

This clonotype was counted between two and nine times. The chain links TRBV29-1 to TRBJ2-1; 14 bases align to TRBD2. V shed 7 bases, J shed 7 bases, and the junction held 3 bases outside the gene matches. Germline V gives CDR1 SQVTM, CDR2 ANQGSEA. This CDR3 region has 13 residues. CDR3 in DNA: TGCAGCGACAGACTAGCGGGAGGGAATGAGCAGTTCTTC. This encodes CSDRLAGGNEQFF.

Remarks on this clonotype: An end of the junction does not agree with germline; a read error may underlie this. The J gene is TRBJ2-1, the V gene TRBV12-3 or TRBV12-4; perhaps TRBD2 as D (5 bases). There are 15 residues in the CDR3. CDR3 bases: TGTGCCTGCAGTTTTTCGGGAATCCCCTACAATGAGCAGTTCTTC. This sequence encodes CACSFSGIPYNEQFF.

In its sample, this clonotype was seen many times. The V and J genes are TRBV13 and TRBJ2-1; no reliable D call. CDR1 PRHDT and CDR2 FYEKMQ come from the germline V gene (reference sequence). This CDR3 spans 15 amino acids. Trimming left V 7 bases short and J 1 base short, with 14 bases between. The CDR3 region has the DNA TGTGCCAGCACCCTCGCCGCTAGATCCTACAATGAGCAGTTCTTC. Its protein product is CASTLAARSYNEQFF.

The chain has TRBV5-1 and TRBJ2-6; tentative D call: TRBD1 (5 bases). Between the trimmed V and J ends, which lost 0 bases and 4 bases, there was a span of 8 bases. The CDR3 contains 15 residues. CDR1 is SGHRS, CDR2 YFSETQ, per germline. CDR3 amino acids: CASSLGQPGANVLTF. The CDR3, as DNA: TGCGCCAGCAGCTTGGGACAGCCGGGGGCCAACGTCCTGACTTTC. Complete variable domain (other parts from reference TRBV5-1 and TRBJ2-6): KAGVTQTPRYLIKTRGQQVTLSCSPISGHRSVSWYQQTPGQGLQFLFEYFSETQRNKGNFPGRFSGRQFSNSRSEMNVSTLELGDSALYLCASSLGQPGANVLTFGAGSRLTVL.

The chain combines TRBV7-8 with TRBJ2-7, with no clear D. Trimming shortened V by 0 bases and J by 7 bases, and 10 bases separated the two germline ends. In germline, CDR1 is SGHVS, CDR2 FQNEAQ. CDR3 length: 13 amino acids. As DNA, the CDR3 is TGTGCCAGCAGCTTAGCTGGGTCTGGGGAGCAGTACGTC. Its translation is CASSLAGSGEQYV.

This chain uses TRBV7-2 with TRBJ1-2; D not resolved. In germline, CDR1 is SGHTA, CDR2 FQGNSA. V lost 5 bases to trimming and J lost 2 bases, with 9 bases between them. The CDR3 is made up of 13 amino acids. The CDR3 nucleotides are TGTGCCAGCAGCCCCCAGAGGAACTATGGCTACACCTTC. This gives the protein CASSPQRNYGYTF. Full variable domain (outside the CDR3, taken from reference TRBV7-2 and TRBJ1-2): GAGVSQSPSNKVTEKGKDVELRCDPISGHTALYWYRQSLGQGLEFLIYFQGNSAPDKSGLPSDRFSAERTGGSVSTLTIQRTQQEDSAVYLCASSPQRNYGYTFGSGTRLTVV.

The chain uses TRBV12-3 or TRBV12-4 and TRBJ2-5, with TRBD2 identical over 8 bases. J gave up 1 base and V 6 bases, and 10 bases lay outside the gene matches. The CDR3 has 16 amino acids. In DNA, the CDR3 is TGTGCCAGCAGGGTCGGGAGGGCCATAGGCCAAGAGACCCAGTACTTC. Translating gives CASRVGRAIGQETQYF.

The chain is built from TRBV9 and TRBJ1-2; a weak D match, TRBD1 (5 bases). The CDR3 sequence is 14 residues long. V shed 4 bases and J shed 4 bases, with 14 bases lying between them. Germline V gene lookup returns CDR1 SGDLS and CDR2 YYNGEE. The CDR3 bases are TGTGCCAGCAGCACCATTTCAGGGAGCTATGGCTACACCTTC. Amino acid sequence: CASSTISGSYGYTF.

The rearrangement joins TRBV19 to TRBJ2-7; D possibly corresponds to TRBD1 (6 bases). With 1 base removed from V and 1 base from J, the gap between germline ends came to 8 bases. Looked up from germline, CDR1 is LNHDA and CDR2 is SQIVND (reference sequence). This CDR3 contains 14 residues. The CDR3 reads CASSIAGESYEQYF. In DNA, the CDR3 is TGTGCCAGTAGTATAGCAGGGGAGTCCTACGAGCAGTACTTC.

The V call is TRBV2, the J call TRBJ1-1; weak D call: TRBD1 (6 bases). Trimming took off 2 bases at V and 5 bases at J, with 15 bases between the two ends. Per the germline V gene, CDR1 is SNHLY and CDR2 is FYNNEI. The CDR3 runs 15 residues. The CDR3 here is CASSEMSGAWTEAFF. The CDR3 DNA reads as TGTGCCAGCAGTGAAATGTCAGGGGCCTGGACTGAAGCTTTCTTT.